This TCR beta chain comes out of a study of blood T cell repertoires in COVID-19. Study summary: PBMCs, B-cell-depleted T cells, or T cells provided the cDNA or gDNA that made up the material.

Clones were sequenced by immunoSEQ multiplex PCR, and TCRdb holds only the in-frame ones, with some missing. This table holds 250,000 to 350,000 clones, about nine tenths found once. There are 16 residues in the CDR3. Sequencing was done on a sample of peripheral blood. The V gene is TRBV12-1, the J gene TRBJ1-1; the listed D gene, TRBD1, was not tested against the DNA. TRBV12-1 is designated a pseudogene. The source is a man between 18 and 35 years old with active or convalescent COVID-19. This CDR3 is CASSFPLRLMNTEAFF. In nucleotides, the CDR3 is TGTGCCAGCAGCTTTCCCCTCAGGTTGATGAACACTGAAGCTTTCTTT.